This entry features one TCR beta chain sequence. Using immunoSEQ multiplex PCR, the repertoire was profiled, and TCRdb retains in-frame clones only, with some absent. This sample has around 60,000 clones; approximately 71% occur once, and the top ten carry around 45%. This specimen comes from a study of cytotoxic CD8 clonotypes in ibrutinib-treated CLL. The CDR3 sequence is 14 residues long. Germline V gene lookup returns CDR1 GTSNPN and CDR2 SVGIG (reference sequence). V shed 2 bases, J shed 3 bases, and the junction held 1 base outside the gene matches. This sequence originates from a human donor with chronic lymphocytic leukemia. The chain joins TRBV30 to TRBJ2-7; TRBD2 matches at 13 bases. The sequenced sample was PBMCs, obtained after 12 months of ibrutinib treatment. The CDR3 bases are TGTGCCTGGAGTAGACTAGCGGGAGGCTACGAGCAGTACTTC. This codes for CAWSRLAGGYEQYF.